This T cell receptor beta chain was documented in a study of blood T cell repertoires in COVID-19 (TCRdb year 2020). A note on the overall study: Collaborator samples came from the United States, Italy and Spain and covered acute and convalescent phases of COVID-19. A de-identified subject ID, COVID-19 status, age in years and sex were almost always included in the sample metadata. HLA class I and class II types, where available, came from metadata supplied by the sample provider rather than from assay-based typing. Subjects who had been exposed to COVID-19, were actively infected with it, or had recovered from it provided the deeply sampled blood TCRbeta repertoires that made up the dataset. The repertoires were released in a freely available public database intended as a resource for research on the immune response to SARS-CoV-2. The material from the prospective study consisted of cDNA or gDNA derived from T cells, B-cell-depleted T cells, or PBMCs. The samples were drawn from the first 160 participants of the ongoing ImmuneRACE study and from over a thousand subjects provided by 6 global collaborators.

Study-wide conclusions, independent of this receptor: The amount of clinical and demographic metadata varied by source and participant and was provided uncurated.

The immunoSEQ Assay, a bias-controlled multiplex PCR, was used to amplify TCRbeta CDR3 regions from genomic DNA. The original pipeline was this. Nucleated cell counts per sample were estimated from amplification of reference gene primers within the assay. Sequence reads were collapsed and filtered to measure the absolute abundance of every unique TCRbeta CDR3 rearrangement. Productive Simpson clonality was computed per sample as the square root of Simpson's diversity index over productive rearrangements. This is the immuneACCESS table as TCRdb keeps it, with only in-frame sequences that have V and J called. A part of the clones is gone; compared with another copy, unresolved V genes explain less than half, and the rest is unexplained. D and trimming come from the DNA, and the V and J calls and clone size come from that table. Here the sample has approximately 260,000 clones; approximately 82% occur a single time. Approximately 5% of the sample lies in the top ten.

This clone was seen just once. No antigen is known for it. Per-base qualities were not stored, and no clone one base away is much larger. Each collaborating institution followed its own protocols to collect whole blood in K2EDTA tubes. Collaborator samples were shipped for TCRbeta analysis as frozen whole blood, isolated PBMCs, or DNA extracted from either sample type. The junction shows trimming of 4 bases on V and 0 bases on J, plus 12 bases between the germline ends. From the cysteine through the phenylalanine, the CDR3 covers 15 amino acids. Of all the DNA, just the CDR3 is kept, 45 bases in frame from base 1. CDR1 and CDR2 (MNHEY, SVGAGI) derive from the germline V gene.

Sequencing used peripheral blood. This sequence originates from an elderly woman with active or convalescent COVID-19. The chain joins TRBV6-5 to TRBJ1-2; TRBD1 is possibly the D segment (5 matching bases). The sequenced DNA: TGTGCCAGCAGTTCCAACAGGTGGACTAACTATGGCTACACCTTC. This codes for CASSSNRWTNYGYTF.